This T cell receptor (beta chain) was recorded in a study of blood T cell repertoires in COVID-19. The protocol was immunoSEQ multiplex PCR, while the TCRdb copy is restricted to in-frame clones and leaves out a portion. The sample comprises 300,000 to 400,000 clones, more than 85% of which are singletons, and 3% to 5% rests with the top ten. The V segment lost 4 bases and the J segment 5 bases; nucleotides outside the gene matches: 10. Germline V CDR1 and CDR2: LGHDT, YNNKEL (reference sequence). CDR3 length equals 16 residues. Living in under 30 US areas, the participants were between 18 and 89 years of age.

This rearrangement joins TRBV3-1 (or the pseudogene TRBV3-2) to TRBJ2-5, with 10 nucleotides matching TRBD2. This TCR was recovered from a woman in her 30s who had been exposed to COVID-19. Sequencing was carried out using PBMCs or T cells enriched from blood (not recorded which). In DNA form, the CDR3 reads TGTGCCAGCAGCCCTAACCTAGCGGGGGTAGGGGAGACCCAGTACTTC. This codes for CASSPNLAGVGETQYF.